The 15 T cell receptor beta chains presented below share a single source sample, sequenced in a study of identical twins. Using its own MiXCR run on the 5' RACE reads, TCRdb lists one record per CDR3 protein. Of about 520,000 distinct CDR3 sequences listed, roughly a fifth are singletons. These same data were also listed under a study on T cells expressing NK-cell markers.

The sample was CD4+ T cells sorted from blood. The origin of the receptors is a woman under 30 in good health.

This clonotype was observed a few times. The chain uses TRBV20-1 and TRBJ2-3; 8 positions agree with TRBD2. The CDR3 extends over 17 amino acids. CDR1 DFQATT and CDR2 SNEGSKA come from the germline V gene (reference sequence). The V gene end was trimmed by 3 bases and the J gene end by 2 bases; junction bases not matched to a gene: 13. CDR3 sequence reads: CSASRLAGDYYTDTQYF. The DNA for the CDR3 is TGCAGTGCTAGTCGGCTAGCGGGCGATTACTACACAGATACGCAGTATTTT.

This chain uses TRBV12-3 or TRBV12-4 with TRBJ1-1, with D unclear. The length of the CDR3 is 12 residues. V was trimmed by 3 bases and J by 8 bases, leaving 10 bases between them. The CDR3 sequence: CASSFPHGEAFF. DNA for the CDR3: TGTGCCAGCAGTTTCCCCCATGGAGAAGCTTTCTTT.

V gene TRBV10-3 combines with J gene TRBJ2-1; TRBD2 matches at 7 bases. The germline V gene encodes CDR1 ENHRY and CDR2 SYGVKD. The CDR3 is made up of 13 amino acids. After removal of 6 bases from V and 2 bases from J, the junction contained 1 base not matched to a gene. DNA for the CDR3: TGTGCCATCAGGGCGGGGGCCTACAATGAGCAGTTCTTC. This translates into CAIRAGAYNEQFF.

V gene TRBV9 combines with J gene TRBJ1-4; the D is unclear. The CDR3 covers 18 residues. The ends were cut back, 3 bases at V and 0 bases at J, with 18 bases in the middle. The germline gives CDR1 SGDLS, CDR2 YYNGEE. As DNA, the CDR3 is TGTGCCAGCAGCGCCCAGGCCGGCTTGGGAGCAACTAATGAAAAACTGTTTTTT. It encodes CASSAQAGLGATNEKLFF. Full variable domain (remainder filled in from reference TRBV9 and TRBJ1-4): DSGVTQTPKHLITATGQRVTLRCSPRSGDLSVYWYQQSLDQGLQFLIQYYNGEERAKGNILERFSAQQFPDLHSELNLSSLELGDSALYFCASSAQAGLGATNEKLFFGSGTQLSVL.

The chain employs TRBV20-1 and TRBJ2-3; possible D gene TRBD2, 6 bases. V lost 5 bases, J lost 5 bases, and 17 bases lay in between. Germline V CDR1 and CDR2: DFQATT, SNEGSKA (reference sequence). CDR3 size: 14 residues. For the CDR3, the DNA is TGCAGTGCTCCTGTGACTAGTTTTGGAGATACGCAGTATTTT. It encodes CSAPVTSFGDTQYF.

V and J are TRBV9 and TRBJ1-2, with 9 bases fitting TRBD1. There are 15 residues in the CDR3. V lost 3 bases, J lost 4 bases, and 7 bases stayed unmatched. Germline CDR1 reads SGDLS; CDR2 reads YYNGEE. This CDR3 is CASSAGTGLAYGYTF. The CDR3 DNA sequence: TGTGCCAGCAGCGCCGGGACAGGGCTTGCCTATGGCTACACCTTC.

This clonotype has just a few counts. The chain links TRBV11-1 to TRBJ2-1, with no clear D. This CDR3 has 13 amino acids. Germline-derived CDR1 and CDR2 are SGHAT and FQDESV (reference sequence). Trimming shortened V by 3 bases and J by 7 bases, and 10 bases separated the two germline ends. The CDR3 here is CASSLTRQNEQFF. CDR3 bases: TGTGCCAGCAGCTTGACCCGGCAGAATGAGCAGTTCTTC.

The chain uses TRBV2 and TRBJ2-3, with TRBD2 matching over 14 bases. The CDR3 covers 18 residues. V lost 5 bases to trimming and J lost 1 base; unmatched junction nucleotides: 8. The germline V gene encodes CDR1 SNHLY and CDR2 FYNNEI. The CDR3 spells CASSLRTSGGFRTDTQYF. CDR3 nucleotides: TGTGCCAGCAGTCTAAGGACTAGCGGGGGGTTCCGCACAGATACGCAGTATTTT. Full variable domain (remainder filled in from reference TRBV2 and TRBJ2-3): EPEVTQTPSHQVTQMGQEVILRCVPISNHLYFYWYRQILGQKVEFLVSFYNNEISEKSEIFDDQFSVERPDGSNFTLKIRSTKLEDSAMYFCASSLRTSGGFRTDTQYFGPGTRLTVL.

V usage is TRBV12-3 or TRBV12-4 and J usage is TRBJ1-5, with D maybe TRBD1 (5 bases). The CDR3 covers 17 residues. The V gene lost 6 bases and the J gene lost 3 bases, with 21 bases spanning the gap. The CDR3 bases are TGTGCCAGCAGGTTGACTGGGGGGGGGACTTACAATCAGCCCCAGCATTTT. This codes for CASRLTGGGTYNQPQHF.

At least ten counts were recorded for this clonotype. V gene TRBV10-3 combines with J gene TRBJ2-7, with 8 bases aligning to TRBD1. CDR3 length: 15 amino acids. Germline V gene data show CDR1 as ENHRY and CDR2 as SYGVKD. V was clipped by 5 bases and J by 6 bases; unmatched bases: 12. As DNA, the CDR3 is TGTGCCATCAGTTGGACAGGGAGAGAGGAAGGCGAGCAGTACTTC. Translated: CAISWTGREEGEQYF.

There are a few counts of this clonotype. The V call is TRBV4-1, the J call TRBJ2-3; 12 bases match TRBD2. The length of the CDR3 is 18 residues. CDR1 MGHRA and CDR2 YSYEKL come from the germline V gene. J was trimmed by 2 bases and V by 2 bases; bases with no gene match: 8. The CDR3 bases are TGCGCCAGCAGCCAACTTACGGGGACTAGCGGGTTCACAGATACGCAGTATTTT. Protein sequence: CASSQLTGTSGFTDTQYF.

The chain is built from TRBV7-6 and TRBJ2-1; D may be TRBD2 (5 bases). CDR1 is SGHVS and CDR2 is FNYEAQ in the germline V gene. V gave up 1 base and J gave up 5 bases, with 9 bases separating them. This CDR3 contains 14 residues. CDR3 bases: TGTGCCAGCAGCTTAGAGACTATTGACAATGAGCAGTTCTTC. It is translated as CASSLETIDNEQFF. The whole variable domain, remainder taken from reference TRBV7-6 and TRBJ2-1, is GAGVSQSPRYKVTKRGQDVALRCDPISGHVSLYWYRQALGQGPEFLTYFNYEAQQDKSGLPNDRFSAERPEGSISTLTIQRTEQRDSAMYRCASSLETIDNEQFFGPGTRLTVL.

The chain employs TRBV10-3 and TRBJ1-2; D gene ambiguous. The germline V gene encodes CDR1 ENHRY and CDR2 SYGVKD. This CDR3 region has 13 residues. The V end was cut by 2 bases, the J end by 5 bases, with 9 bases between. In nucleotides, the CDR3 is TGTGCCATCAGTGAGGGCCCACCTTATGGCTACACCTTC. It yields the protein CAISEGPPYGYTF.

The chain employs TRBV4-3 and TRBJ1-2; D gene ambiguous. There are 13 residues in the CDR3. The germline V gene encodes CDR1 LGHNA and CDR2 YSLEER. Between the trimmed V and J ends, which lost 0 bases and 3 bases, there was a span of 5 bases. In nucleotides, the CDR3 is TGCGCCAGCAGCCAAGAGATCGACTATGGCTACACCTTC. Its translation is CASSQEIDYGYTF.

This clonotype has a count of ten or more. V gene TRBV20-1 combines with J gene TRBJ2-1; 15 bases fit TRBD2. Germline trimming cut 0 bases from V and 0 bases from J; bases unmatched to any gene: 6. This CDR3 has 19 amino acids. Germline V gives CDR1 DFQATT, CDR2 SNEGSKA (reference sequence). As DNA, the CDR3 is TGCAGTGCTAGAGAAAGGACTAGCGGGAGGGCCCTCTCCTACAATGAGCAGTTCTTC. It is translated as CSARERTSGRALSYNEQFF.